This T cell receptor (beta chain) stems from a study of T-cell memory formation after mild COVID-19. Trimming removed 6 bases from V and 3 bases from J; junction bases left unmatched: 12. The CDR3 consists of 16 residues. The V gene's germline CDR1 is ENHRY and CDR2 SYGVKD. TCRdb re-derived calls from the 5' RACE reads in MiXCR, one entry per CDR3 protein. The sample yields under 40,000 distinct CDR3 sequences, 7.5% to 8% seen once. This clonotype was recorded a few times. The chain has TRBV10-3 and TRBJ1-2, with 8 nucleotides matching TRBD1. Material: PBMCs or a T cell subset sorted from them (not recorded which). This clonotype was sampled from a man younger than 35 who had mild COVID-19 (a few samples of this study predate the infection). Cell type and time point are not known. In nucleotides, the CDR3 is TGTGCCATCAGGGCAACACAGGGGGAGGTAGACTATGGCTACACCTTC. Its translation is CAIRATQGEVDYGYTF.